A selection of T cell receptor beta chains follows, all from one sample in a study of breast tumors, draining lymph nodes, adjacent tissues. TCRdb ran MiXCR on the multiplex PCR reads and lists one entry per CDR3 protein. The table lists 150,000 to 200,000 distinct CDR3 sequences, around 33% of them singletons. The material sequenced was axillary lymph node tissue. The source of these receptors is a female donor with breast cancer. Some clones in this sample may be carry-over from other donors' samples. Each CDR3 is given with its conserved first and last residue. The D gene is left open where the match is weak. A clone size is listed for some rows: how often the clone was seen (once, few, many), or a class if it is expanded.

NA	TRBV7-3	many	TRBJ2-5	CASSLRGTPETQYF	TGTGCCAGCAGCTTAAGGGGGACCCCGGAGACCCAGTACTTC
NA	TRBV3-1	many	TRBJ2-5	CASSQARPRGETQYF	TGTGCCAGCAGCCAAGCCCGGCCTCGAGGAGAGACCCAGTACTTC
TRBD2	TRBV20-1	many	TRBJ2-3	CSATGGAWGTDTQYF	TGCAGTGCTACGGGGGGGGCCTGGGGCACAGATACGCAGTATTTT
TRBD1	TRBV4-1	many	TRBJ2-7	CASSQVTGQGAREQYF	TGCGCCAGCAGCCAAGTGACGGGACAGGGGGCACGGGAGCAGTACTTC
TRBD1	TRBV20-1	many	TRBJ1-3	CSAWDSQENTIYF	TGCAGTGCTTGGGACAGCCAGGAAAACACCATATATTTT
NA	TRBV5-4	NA	TRBJ1-6	CASSPYNSPLHF	TGTGCCAGCAGCCCGTATAATTCACCCCTCCACTTT
TRBD1	TRBV6-2/TRBV6-3	many	TRBJ2-7	CASRQSGTALREQYF	TGTGCCAGCAGACAATCCGGGACAGCTCTGCGCGAGCAGTACTTC
NA	TRBV4-1	once	TRBJ1-1	CASSQDTGGADTEAFF	TGCGCCAGCAGCCAAGATACGGGGGGCGCGGACACTGAAGCTTTCTTT
TRBD1	TRBV7-8	NA	TRBJ2-7	CASSLPGGFHEQYF	TGTGCCAGCAGTTTACCAGGGGGCTTCCACGAGCAGTACTTC
TRBD2	TRBV27	NA	TRBJ2-7	CASQSRRESYEQYF	TGTGCCAGCCAGTCCAGGCGGGAGTCCTACGAGCAGTACTTC
TRBD1	TRBV19	many	TRBJ2-7	CASAGTGTYEQYF	TGTGCCAGCGCCGGGACAGGGACCTACGAGCAGTACTTC
TRBD1	TRBV2	NA	TRBJ1-6	CASSLGDSRNSPLHF	TGTGCCAGCTCTCTCGGGGACAGTCGCAATTCACCCCTCCACTTT
NA	TRBV19	many	TRBJ2-2	CASSPYEGGITGELFF	TGTGCCAGTAGTCCATACGAGGGGGGCATCACCGGGGAGCTGTTTTTT
TRBD1	TRBV4-1	many	TRBJ2-1	CASSRPGTGVNNEQFF	TGCGCCAGCAGCCGCCCCGGGACAGGGGTGAACAATGAGCAGTTCTTC
NA	TRBV6-5	NA	TRBJ1-5	CASRRPTNEKLFFGSGTQHF	NA
NA	TRBV28	NA	TRBJ2-4	CASSMDDAKNIQYF	TGTGCCAGCAGCATGGACGACGCCAAAAACATTCAGTACTTC
TRBD1	TRBV7-9	NA	TRBJ1-1	CASSSDRGGTEAFF	TGTGCCAGCAGCTCAGACAGGGGGGGCACTGAAGCTTTCTTT
NA	TRBV30	many	TRBJ1-2	CAWIKKGGFNYGYTF	TGTGCCTGGATAAAAAAAGGGGGTTTTAACTATGGCTACACCTTC
TRBD2	TRBV24-1	many	TRBJ2-3	CATSVSAGGPVDTQYF	TGTGCCACCAGTGTCTCCGCGGGGGGGCCCGTAGATACGCAGTATTTT
NA	TRBV24-1	many	TRBJ2-2	CATSDLQEGNTGELFF	TGTGCCACCAGTGATTTGCAAGAGGGAAACACCGGGGAGCTGTTTTTT
NA	TRBV19	many	TRBJ2-7	CASSIGVPPYEQYF	TGTGCCAGTAGTATAGGGGTTCCCCCCTACGAGCAGTACTTC
NA	TRBV7-3	many	TRBJ2-7	CASSLGQGTLHF	TGTGCCAGCAGCTTAGGTCAGGGGACCCTGCACTTC
NA	TRBV6-4	many	TRBJ2-1	CASSDLPQLPQFF	TGTGCCAGCAGTGACCTGCCGCAGTTGCCGCAGTTCTTC
TRBD1	TRBV7-3	NA	TRBJ2-7	CASSLEGTGLYYEQYF	TGTGCCAGCAGCTTAGAGGGGACAGGACTATACTACGAGCAGTACTTC
NA	TRBV7-2	NA	TRBJ1-4	CASSLAGGTNEKLFF	TGTGCCAGCAGCTTAGCGGGGGGGACTAATGAAAAACTGTTTTTT
NA	TRBV7-3	NA	TRBJ2-5	CATSREGNGLETQYF	TGTGCCACCTCCCGAGAGGGGAACGGGCTAGAGACCCAGTACTTC